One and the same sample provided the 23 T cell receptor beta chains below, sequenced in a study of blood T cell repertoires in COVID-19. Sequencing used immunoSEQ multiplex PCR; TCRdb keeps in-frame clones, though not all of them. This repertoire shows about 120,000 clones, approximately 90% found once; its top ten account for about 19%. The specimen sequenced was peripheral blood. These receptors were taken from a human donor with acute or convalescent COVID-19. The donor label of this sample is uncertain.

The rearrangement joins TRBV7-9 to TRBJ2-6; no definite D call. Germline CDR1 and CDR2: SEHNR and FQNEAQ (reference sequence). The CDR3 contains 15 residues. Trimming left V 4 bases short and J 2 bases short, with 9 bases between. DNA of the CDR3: TGTGCCAGCAGCTCCATTACAACTGGGGCCAACGTCCTGACTTTC. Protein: CASSSITTGANVLTF.

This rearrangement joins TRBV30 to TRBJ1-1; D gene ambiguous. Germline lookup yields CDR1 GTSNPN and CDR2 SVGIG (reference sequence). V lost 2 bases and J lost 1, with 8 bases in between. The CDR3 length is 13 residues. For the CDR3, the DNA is TGTGCCTGGAGTCTCCACACGAACACTGAAGCTTTCTTT. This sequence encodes CAWSLHTNTEAFF.

In DNA, the CDR3 is TGCGCCAGCAGCCAGACGGACAGGGGGCGAGGTGGCTACACCTTC. Translated, it gives CASSQTDRGRGGYTF. The rearrangement links TRBV4-3 to TRBJ1-2; 11 bases map to TRBD1. Trimming at V came to 3 bases and at J to 7 bases, leaving 7 bases not matched to a gene. The CDR3 covers 15 residues. Germline V CDR1 and CDR2: LGHNA, YSLEER.

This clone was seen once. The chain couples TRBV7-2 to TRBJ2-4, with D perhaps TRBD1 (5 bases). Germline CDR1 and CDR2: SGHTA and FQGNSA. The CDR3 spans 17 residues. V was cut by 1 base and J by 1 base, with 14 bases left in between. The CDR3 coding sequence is TGTGCCAGCAGCTTAGAATTTGAGACAGACGCCAAAAACATTCAGTACTTC. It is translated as CASSLEFETDAKNIQYF.

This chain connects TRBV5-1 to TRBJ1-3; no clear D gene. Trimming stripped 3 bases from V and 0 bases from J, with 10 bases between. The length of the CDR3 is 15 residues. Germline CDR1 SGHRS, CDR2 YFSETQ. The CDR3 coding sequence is TGCGCCAGCAGCTCCGTCCCCCTCTCTGGAAACACCATATATTTT. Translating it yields CASSSVPLSGNTIYF. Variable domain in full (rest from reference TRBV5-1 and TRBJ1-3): KAGVTQTPRYLIKTRGQQVTLSCSPISGHRSVSWYQQTPGQGLQFLFEYFSETQRNKGNFPGRFSGRQFSNSRSEMNVSTLELGDSALYLCASSSVPLSGNTIYFGEGSWLTVV.

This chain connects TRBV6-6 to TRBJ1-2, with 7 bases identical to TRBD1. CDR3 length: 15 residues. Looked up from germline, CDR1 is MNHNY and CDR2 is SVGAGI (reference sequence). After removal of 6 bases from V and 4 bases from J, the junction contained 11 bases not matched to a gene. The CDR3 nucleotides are TGTGCCAGCAGCAACCGGGACAGATTATTCTATGGCTACACCTTC. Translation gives CASSNRDRLFYGYTF.

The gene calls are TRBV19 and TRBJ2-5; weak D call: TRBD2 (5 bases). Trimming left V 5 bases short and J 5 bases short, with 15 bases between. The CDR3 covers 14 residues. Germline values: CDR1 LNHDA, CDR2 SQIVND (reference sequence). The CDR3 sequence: CASSPIMGAETQYF. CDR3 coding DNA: TGTGCCAGTAGTCCCATAATGGGAGCGGAGACCCAGTACTTC.

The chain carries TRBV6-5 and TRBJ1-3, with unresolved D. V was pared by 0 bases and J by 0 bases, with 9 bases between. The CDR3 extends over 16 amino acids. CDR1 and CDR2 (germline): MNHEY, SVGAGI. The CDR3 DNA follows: TGTGCCAGCAGTTACTCGGAGGGAGCCTCTGGAAACACCATATATTTT. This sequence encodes CASSYSEGASGNTIYF.

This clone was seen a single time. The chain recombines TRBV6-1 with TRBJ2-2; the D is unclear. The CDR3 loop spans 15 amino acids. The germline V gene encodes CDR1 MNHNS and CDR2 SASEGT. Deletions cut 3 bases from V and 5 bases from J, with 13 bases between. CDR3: CASSEKIYLTGELFF. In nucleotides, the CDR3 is TGTGCCAGCAGTGAGAAGATCTACCTAACCGGGGAGCTGTTTTTT.

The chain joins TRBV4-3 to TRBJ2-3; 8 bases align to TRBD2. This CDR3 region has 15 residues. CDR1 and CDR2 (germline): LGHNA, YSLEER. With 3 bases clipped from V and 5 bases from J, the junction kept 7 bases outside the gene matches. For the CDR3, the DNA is TGCGCCAGCAGCCAGAGGACTAGCATTCGAGATACGCAGTATTTT. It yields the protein CASSQRTSIRDTQYF.

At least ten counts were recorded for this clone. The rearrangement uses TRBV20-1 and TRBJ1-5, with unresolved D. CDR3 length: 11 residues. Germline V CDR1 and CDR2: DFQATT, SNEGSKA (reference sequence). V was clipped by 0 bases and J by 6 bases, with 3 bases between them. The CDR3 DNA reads TGCAGTGCTAGAGACGGTCAGCCCCAGCATTTT. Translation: CSARDGQPQHF.

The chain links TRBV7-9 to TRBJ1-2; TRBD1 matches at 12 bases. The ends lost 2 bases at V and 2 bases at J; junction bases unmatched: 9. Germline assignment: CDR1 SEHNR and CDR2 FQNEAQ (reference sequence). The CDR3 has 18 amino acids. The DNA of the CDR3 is TGTGCCAGCAGCTTACGGGGGACAGGGGGCGTCTCGAACTATGGCTACACCTTC. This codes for CASSLRGTGGVSNYGYTF.

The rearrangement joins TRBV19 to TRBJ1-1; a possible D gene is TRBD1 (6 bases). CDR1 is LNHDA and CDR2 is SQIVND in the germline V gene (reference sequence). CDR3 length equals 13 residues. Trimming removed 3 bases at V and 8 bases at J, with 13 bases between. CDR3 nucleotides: TGTGCCAGTAGTATTCCGGAAACAGGGGAAGCTTTCTTT. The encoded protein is CASSIPETGEAFF.

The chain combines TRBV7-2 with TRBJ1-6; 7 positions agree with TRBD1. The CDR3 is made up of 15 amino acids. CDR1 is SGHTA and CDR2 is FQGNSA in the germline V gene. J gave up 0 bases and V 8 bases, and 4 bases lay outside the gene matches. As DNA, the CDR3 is TGTGCCAGCTCACAGGGGTACTCCTATAATTCACCCCTCCACTTT. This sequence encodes CASSQGYSYNSPLHF.

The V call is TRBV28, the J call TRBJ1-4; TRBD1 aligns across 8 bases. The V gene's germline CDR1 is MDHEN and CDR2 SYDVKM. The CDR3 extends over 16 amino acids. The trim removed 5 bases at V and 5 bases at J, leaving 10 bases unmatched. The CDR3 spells CASSPDREDENEKLFF. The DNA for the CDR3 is TGTGCCAGCAGTCCGGACAGGGAAGATGAAAATGAAAAACTGTTTTTT.

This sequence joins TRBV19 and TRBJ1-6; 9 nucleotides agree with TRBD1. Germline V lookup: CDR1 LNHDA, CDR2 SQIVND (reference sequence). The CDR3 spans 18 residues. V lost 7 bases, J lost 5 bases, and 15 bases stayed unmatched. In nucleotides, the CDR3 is TGTGCCAGTACACAAAAAACTCAGGGACAGGGACATAATTCACCCCTCCACTTT. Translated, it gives CASTQKTQGQGHNSPLHF.

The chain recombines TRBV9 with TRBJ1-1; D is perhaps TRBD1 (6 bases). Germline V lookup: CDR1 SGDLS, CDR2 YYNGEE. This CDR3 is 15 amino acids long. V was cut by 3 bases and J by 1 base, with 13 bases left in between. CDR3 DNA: TGTGCCAGCAGCGCCGGGCTGGGACAGAACACTGAAGCTTTCTTT. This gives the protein CASSAGLGQNTEAFF.

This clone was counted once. DNA of the CDR3: TGTGCCAGCAGCACGAGGGACAGTCCCTACGAGCAGTACTTC. Translating it yields CASSTRDSPYEQYF. This rearrangement joins TRBV5-4 to TRBJ2-7; 7 bases fit TRBD1. The length of the CDR3 is 14 residues. Germline V gene sequence: CDR1 SGHNT, CDR2 YYREEE (reference sequence). V dropped 4 bases and J dropped 2; count of bases not matched to a gene: 6.

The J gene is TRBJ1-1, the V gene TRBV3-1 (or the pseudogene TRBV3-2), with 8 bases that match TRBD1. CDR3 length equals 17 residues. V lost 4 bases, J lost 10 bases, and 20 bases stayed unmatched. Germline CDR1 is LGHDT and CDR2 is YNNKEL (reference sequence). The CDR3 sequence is CASSPRAGGDGMDGAFF. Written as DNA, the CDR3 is TGTGCCAGCAGCCCAAGGGCAGGGGGCGATGGGATGGACGGAGCTTTCTTT.

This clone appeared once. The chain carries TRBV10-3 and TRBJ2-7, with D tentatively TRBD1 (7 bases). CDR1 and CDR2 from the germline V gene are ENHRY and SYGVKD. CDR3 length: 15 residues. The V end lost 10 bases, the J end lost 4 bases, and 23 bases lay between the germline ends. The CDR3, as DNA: TGTGCCAGTGGGATCGGAGGGCAGGGGGTTTACGAGCAGTACTTC. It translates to CASGIGGQGVYEQYF.

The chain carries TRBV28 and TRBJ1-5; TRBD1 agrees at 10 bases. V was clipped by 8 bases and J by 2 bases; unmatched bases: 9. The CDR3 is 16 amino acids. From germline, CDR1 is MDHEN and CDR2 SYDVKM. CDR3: CASWDRGRLGNQPQHF. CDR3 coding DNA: TGTGCCAGCTGGGACAGGGGACGTCTGGGCAATCAGCCCCAGCATTTT.

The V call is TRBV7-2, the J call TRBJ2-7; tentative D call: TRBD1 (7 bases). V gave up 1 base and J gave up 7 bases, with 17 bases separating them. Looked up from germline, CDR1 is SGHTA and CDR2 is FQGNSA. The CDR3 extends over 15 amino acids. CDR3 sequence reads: CASSLDGGGAGEQYF. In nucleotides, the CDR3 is TGTGCCAGCAGCTTAGATGGAGGGGGCGCAGGGGAGCAGTACTTC. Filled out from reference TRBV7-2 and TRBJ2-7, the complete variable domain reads GAGVSQSPSNKVTEKGKDVELRCDPISGHTALYWYRQSLGQGLEFLIYFQGNSAPDKSGLPSDRFSAERTGGSVSTLTIQRTQQEDSAVYLCASSLDGGGAGEQYFGPGTRLTVT.

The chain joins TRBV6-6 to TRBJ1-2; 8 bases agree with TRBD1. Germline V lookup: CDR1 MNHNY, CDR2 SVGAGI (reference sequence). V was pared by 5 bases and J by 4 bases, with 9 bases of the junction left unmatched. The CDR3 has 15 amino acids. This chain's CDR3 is CASSPAAGGSYGYTF. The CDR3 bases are TGTGCCAGCAGTCCGGCGGCAGGGGGCTCCTATGGCTACACCTTC.